Included here is one T cell receptor (beta chain) sequence, with context. Antigen: not known. PCR primers comprised 60 Vbeta and 13 Jbeta primers. The method was immunoSEQ multiplex PCR; TCRdb's version includes in-frame clones alone and lacks a portion of them. The sample lists about 160,000 clones; about 80% were seen once. This sample is part of a study of cytomegalovirus exposure and HLA in healthy donors. Across the whole study: Out of 150 million to 200 million T cells, an earlier analysis found around 110 million unique TCR beta sequences in total. Study outcomes and limitations: 164 TCR beta chains were listed as cytomegalovirus-associated.

The CDR3 contains 15 residues. CDR1 and CDR2 from the germline V gene are SGHVS and FQNEAQ. The V and J ends lost 5 bases and 6 bases, in that order; junction bases with no gene match: 9. The sequenced material came from PBMCs. The sequence was collected from a man younger than 30 in good health and CMV-seropositive. The J gene is TRBJ2-7, the V gene TRBV7-8, with 11 bases aligning to TRBD2. The CDR3 loop is CASSPPQLAGAEQYF. As DNA, the CDR3 is TGTGCCAGCAGCCCGCCTCAACTAGCGGGAGCCGAGCAGTACTTC.